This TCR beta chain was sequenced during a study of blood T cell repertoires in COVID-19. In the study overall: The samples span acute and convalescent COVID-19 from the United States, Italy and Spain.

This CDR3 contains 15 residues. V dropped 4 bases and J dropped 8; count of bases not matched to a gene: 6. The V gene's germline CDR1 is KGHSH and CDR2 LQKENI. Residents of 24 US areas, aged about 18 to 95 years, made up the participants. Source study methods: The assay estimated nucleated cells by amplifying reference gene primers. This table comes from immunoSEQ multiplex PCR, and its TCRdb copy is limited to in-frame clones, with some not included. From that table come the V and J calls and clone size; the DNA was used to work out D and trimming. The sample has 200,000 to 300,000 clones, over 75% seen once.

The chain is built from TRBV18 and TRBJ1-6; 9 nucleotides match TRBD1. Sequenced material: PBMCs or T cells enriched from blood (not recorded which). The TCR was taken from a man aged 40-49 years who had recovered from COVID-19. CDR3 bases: TGTGCCAGCTCACGGGACAGGGCTGTTGATTCACCCCTCCACTTT. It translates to CASSRDRAVDSPLHF. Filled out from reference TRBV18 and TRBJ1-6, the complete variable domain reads NAGVMQNPRHLVRRRGQEARLRCSPMKGHSHVYWYRQLPEEGLKFMVYLQKENIIDESGMPKERFSAEFPKEGPSILRIQQVVRGDSAAYFCASSRDRAVDSPLHFGNGTRLTVT.